This TCR beta chain was sequenced for a study of blood T cell repertoires in COVID-19. Study context: Acute and convalescent COVID-19 specimens originated in the United States, Italy and Spain. Nucleic acid was either cDNA or gDNA, and it came from T cells, B-cell-depleted T cells, or PBMCs.

Study processing details: Quantification of nucleated cells was approximated via reference gene primer amplification. The table came from immunoSEQ multiplex PCR; TCRdb's copy has only in-frame clones and leaves some out. The V and J calls and clone size were taken over from that table, and D and trimming were inferred from the DNA. The repertoire holds more than 250,000 clones, with about 86% as singletons. Germline assignment: CDR1 SNHLY and CDR2 FYNNEI. This CDR3 is 15 amino acids long. V shed 2 bases and J shed 0 bases, with 10 bases lying between them. The sequenced sample consisted of peripheral blood. The chain joins TRBV2 to TRBJ1-1, with D perhaps matching TRBD1 (5 bases). This sequence originates from a woman in her twenties or thirties who had recovered from COVID-19. CDR3 amino acids: CASSERGSLNTEAFF. The CDR3 DNA is TGTGCCAGCAGTGAAAGGGGCAGCCTGAACACTGAAGCTTTCTTT.